Presented here are 2 T cell receptor beta chains from one specimen sequenced in a study of identical twins. TCRdb re-derived calls from the 5' RACE reads in MiXCR, one entry per CDR3 protein. The sample comprises around 1.7 million distinct CDR3 sequences, about 31% of which are singletons, and 0.25% to 0.3% rests with the top ten. The sample comprised cord blood. The receptors derive from a newborn girl in good health.

This clonotype was detected a few times. The chain couples TRBV29-1 to TRBJ2-3, with a possible D match to TRBD1 (5 bases). CDR3 length: 13 amino acids. The germline CDR1 and CDR2 sequences are SQVTM and ANQGSEA. Trimming cost V 3 bases and J 2 bases, with 9 bases left between them. The CDR3 is CSVENRHTDTQYF. The CDR3, as DNA: TGCAGCGTTGAGAACAGGCACACAGATACGCAGTATTTT.

The chain carries TRBV20-1 and TRBJ2-5; 14 bases map to TRBD2. The CDR3 covers 17 residues. Trimming took 7 bases from V and 0 from J; bases not matched to a gene: 10. Germline loops: CDR1 DFQATT, CDR2 SNEGSKA (reference sequence). Here the CDR3 reads CSVTPGLAGVNQETQYF. CDR3 bases: TGCAGTGTCACACCGGGACTAGCGGGGGTCAACCAAGAGACCCAGTACTTC.